These 24 T cell receptor beta chains came from one sample sequenced in a study of blood T cell repertoires in COVID-19. Here immunoSEQ multiplex PCR was the method, and the copy in TCRdb shows in-frame clones only, minus some. This table has around 250,000 clones, over 80% appearing once. The sequencing sample was made of PBMCs or T cells enriched from blood (not recorded which). The source is a human donor in a cohort exposed to, infected with or recovered from COVID-19 (not recorded which). The donor label of this sample is uncertain.

The rearrangement links TRBV7-8 to TRBJ1-6; D not resolved. Germline values: CDR1 SGHVS, CDR2 FQNEAQ. With 5 bases removed from V and 0 bases from J, the gap between germline ends came to 14 bases. The length of the CDR3 is 17 residues. The CDR3 DNA is TGTGCCAGCAGCCCAAACCACTTGAGCTCCTATAATTCACCCCTCCACTTT. It translates to CASSPNHLSSYNSPLHF. The variable domain in full, completed from reference TRBV7-8 and TRBJ1-6, reads GAGVSQSPRYKVAKRGQDVALRCDPISGHVSLFWYQQALGQGPEFLTYFQNEAQLDKSGLPSDRFFAERPEGSVSTLKIQRTQQEDSAVYLCASSPNHLSSYNSPLHFGNGTRLTVT.

The chain joins TRBV2 to TRBJ2-5; 10 positions agree with TRBD1. Germline loops: CDR1 SNHLY, CDR2 FYNNEI. After removal of 7 bases from V and 2 bases from J, the junction contained 7 bases not matched to a gene. This CDR3 comprises 15 residues. DNA of the CDR3: TGTGCCAGCAAGGGGGACAGGGGCAAGCAAGAGACCCAGTACTTC. This sequence encodes CASKGDRGKQETQYF.

The chain carries TRBV19 and TRBJ2-5; TRBD2 aligns across 15 bases. CDR3 length: 18 residues. Germline V lookup: CDR1 LNHDA, CDR2 SQIVND (reference sequence). V gave up 2 bases and J gave up 4 bases; unmatched junction bases: 8. CDR3 DNA: TGTGCCAGTAGTATACGAGGACTAGCGGGGGGGCTTGGAGAGACCCAGTACTTC. Residues: CASSIRGLAGGLGETQYF.

The V and J genes are TRBV15 and TRBJ1-5, with 10 positions matching TRBD1. The germline V gene encodes CDR1 LNHNV and CDR2 YYDKDF (reference sequence). The CDR3 is 16 residues long. Trimming removed 3 bases from V and 5 bases from J; junction bases left unmatched: 7. As DNA, the CDR3 is TGTGCCACCAGCAGGGACACCGGGACAGGGGATCAGCCCCAGCATTTT. Translated: CATSRDTGTGDQPQHF.

The chain links TRBV10-2 to TRBJ2-7, with D tentatively TRBD2 (5 bases). Deletions cut 3 bases from V and 5 bases from J, with 17 bases between. The germline V gene has CDR1 WSHSY and CDR2 SAAADI. The length of the CDR3 is 15 residues. The CDR3 nucleotides are TGCGCCAGCAGTGATTGGGTGAAAGGACTCCACGAGCAGTACTTC. Protein: CASSDWVKGLHEQYF.

The V call is TRBV25-1, the J call TRBJ1-4; 11 nucleotides align to TRBD1. Germline V gives CDR1 MGHDK, CDR2 SYGVNS. The length of the CDR3 is 17 residues. Trimming took 4 bases from V and 5 from J; bases not matched to a gene: 9. CDR3 sequence (DNA): TGTGCCAGCAGTGCCGGGACAGGGGGTAGCCTGAATGAAAAACTGTTTTTT. Protein: CASSAGTGGSLNEKLFF.

The CDR3 reads CASSQGANTGELFF. In nucleotides, the CDR3 is TGCGCCAGCAGCCAAGGAGCGAACACCGGGGAGCTGTTTTTT. This chain connects TRBV4-3 to TRBJ2-2; D is unresolved. CDR3 size: 14 residues. Looked up from germline, CDR1 is LGHNA and CDR2 is YSLEER. Trimming cost V 1 base and J 0 bases, with 3 bases left between them.

This sequence joins TRBV6-5 and TRBJ2-7, with TRBD1 matching over 9 bases. Germline values: CDR1 MNHEY, CDR2 SVGAGI. The CDR3 is made up of 14 amino acids. The ends lost 5 bases at V and 4 bases at J; junction bases unmatched: 6. CDR3 residues: CASSLGTGTYEQYF. The CDR3 nucleotides are TGTGCCAGCAGTCTAGGGACAGGGACTTACGAGCAGTACTTC.

The chain couples TRBV6-1 to TRBJ1-5, with no clear D. Per germline, CDR1 MNHNS and CDR2 SASEGT. The CDR3 consists of 15 residues. V lost 2 bases, J lost 4 bases, and 12 bases lay in between. CDR3 sequence: CASSEWGASNQPQHF. CDR3 coding DNA: TGTGCCAGCAGTGAATGGGGAGCTTCTAATCAGCCCCAGCATTTT.

CDR3 amino acids: CASSHNQGSAGYTF. The DNA for the CDR3 is TGTGCCAGCAGTCACAATCAGGGGTCTGCCGGCTACACCTTC. This sequence joins TRBV6-5 and TRBJ1-2; the D gene is possibly TRBD1 (6 bases). The germline CDR1 and CDR2 sequences are MNHEY and SVGAGI. The CDR3 covers 14 residues. V lost 5 bases, J lost 8 bases, and 18 bases lay in between.

This clone has just one count. The chain links TRBV7-2 to TRBJ2-4; no definite D call. This CDR3 comprises 12 residues. V dropped 4 bases and J dropped 8 bases, with 9 bases sitting between them. The germline V gene encodes CDR1 SGHTA and CDR2 FQGNSA. CDR3 region: CASSYPSYIQYF. The DNA for the CDR3 is TGTGCCAGCAGCTACCCTAGTTACATTCAGTACTTC.

The chain carries TRBV6-1 and TRBJ2-7, with 7 bases that match TRBD1. Germline V gene data show CDR1 as MNHNS and CDR2 as SASEGT. V was pared by 4 bases and J by 0 bases, with 15 bases of the junction left unmatched. CDR3 length: 18 amino acids. CDR3 sequence: CASSGSSWGQGDSYEQYF. As DNA, the CDR3 is TGTGCCAGCAGTGGTTCATCGTGGGGGCAGGGGGACTCCTACGAGCAGTACTTC.

The CDR3 coding sequence is TGTGCCAGCAGCTTGGCTCGGACAGGGGGCTATAATTCACCCCTCCACTTT. Amino acid sequence: CASSLARTGGYNSPLHF. The chain uses TRBV5-4 and TRBJ1-6, with 10 bases fitting TRBD1. CDR1 and CDR2 (germline): SGHNT, YYREEE (reference sequence). This CDR3 contains 17 residues. V lost 0 bases and J lost 3; bases outside the gene matches: 3.

The gene calls are TRBV7-9 and TRBJ1-4; D remains unclear. Germline CDR1 reads SEHNR; CDR2 reads FQNEAQ (reference sequence). There are 11 residues in the CDR3. Between the trimmed V and J ends, which lost 5 bases and 7 bases, there was a span of 5 bases. CDR3 region: CASSLLEKLFF. DNA of the CDR3: TGTGCCAGCAGCCTCCTTGAAAAACTGTTTTTT. Filled out from reference TRBV7-9 and TRBJ1-4, the complete variable domain reads DTGVSQNPRHKITKRGQNVTFRCDPISEHNRLYWYRQTLGQGPEFLTYFQNEAQLEKSRLLSDRFSAERPKGSFSTLEIQRTEQGDSAMYLCASSLLEKLFFGSGTQLSVL.

This sequence joins TRBV24-1 and TRBJ2-3, with 8 nucleotides matching TRBD2. CDR3 length: 15 amino acids. The junction had 2 bases not matched to a gene; V was cut back by 1 base and J by 3 bases. Per the germline V gene, CDR1 is KGHDR and CDR2 is SFDVKD. The CDR3 loop is CATSDFTSGTDTQYF. CDR3 nucleotides: TGTGCCACCAGTGATTTTACTAGCGGTACAGATACGCAGTATTTT.

This chain connects TRBV2 to TRBJ1-5; 8 bases match TRBD1. Germline-derived CDR1 and CDR2 are SNHLY and FYNNEI. The V gene end was trimmed by 4 bases and the J gene end by 3 bases; junction bases not matched to a gene: 5. This CDR3 has 15 residues. DNA of the CDR3: TGTGCCAGCAGTGGGGACAGGAGCTACAATCAGCCCCAGCATTTT. It translates to CASSGDRSYNQPQHF.

The rearrangement links TRBV2 to TRBJ2-7; D may be TRBD1 (5 bases). The length of the CDR3 is 12 residues. Germline lookup yields CDR1 SNHLY and CDR2 FYNNEI. The germline V and J ends were trimmed by 7 bases and 5 bases, with 12 bases remaining between them. CDR3: CASTRESHEQYF. CDR3 sequence (DNA): TGTGCCAGCACCAGGGAATCCCACGAGCAGTACTTC.

This chain connects TRBV5-1 to TRBJ1-1; the D is unclear. This CDR3 region has 16 residues. V lost 1 base and J 0 bases, leaving 13 bases between the germline ends. Germline loops: CDR1 SGHRS, CDR2 YFSETQ. CDR3 DNA: TGCGCCAGCAGCTTGAAATCGACGCAGGTGAACACTGAAGCTTTCTTT. It codes for CASSLKSTQVNTEAFF.

V is TRBV7-9 and J is TRBJ1-1; D not resolved. CDR1 and CDR2 (germline): SEHNR, FQNEAQ (reference sequence). Trimming cost V 2 bases and J 1 base, with 11 bases left between them. The CDR3 contains 15 residues. The CDR3 loop reads CASSLMSSGNTEAFF. The CDR3 DNA sequence: TGTGCCAGCAGCTTAATGAGTTCGGGGAACACTGAAGCTTTCTTT.

The chain couples TRBV27 to TRBJ1-1; D gene unclear. The CDR3 contains 16 residues. V was clipped by 0 bases and J by 1 base, with 12 bases between them. Germline assignment: CDR1 MNHEY and CDR2 SMNVEV (reference sequence). CDR3 nucleotide sequence: TGTGCCAGCAGTTTATCGAGGTCAGCCACGAACACTGAAGCTTTCTTT. As protein: CASSLSRSATNTEAFF.

V gene TRBV6-2 or TRBV6-3 combines with J gene TRBJ2-7, with TRBD1 identical over 7 bases. This CDR3 is built from 15 residues. CDR1 is MNHEY and CDR2 is SVGEGT in the germline V gene. J gave up 4 bases and V 6 bases, and 12 bases lay outside the gene matches. Written as DNA, the CDR3 is TGTGCCAGCAGCTCCCCCCGGCAGGGGGAATACGAGCAGTACTTC. Its translation: CASSSPRQGEYEQYF.

V gene TRBV3-1 (or the pseudogene TRBV3-2) combines with J gene TRBJ2-1; D may be TRBD2 (7 bases). This CDR3 spans 17 amino acids. CDR1 is LGHDT and CDR2 is YNNKEL in the germline V gene (reference sequence). V was shortened by 1 base and J by 0 bases, with 13 bases between the two germline ends. DNA of the CDR3: TGTGCCAGCAGCCAAGGGGAGGGGGACGTCTCCTACAATGAGCAGTTCTTC. This codes for CASSQGEGDVSYNEQFF.

The chain is built from TRBV5-1 and TRBJ2-7, with D possibly being TRBD1 (6 bases). The CDR3 sequence is 15 residues long. V dropped 4 bases and J dropped 0 bases, with 14 bases sitting between them. CDR1 is SGHRS and CDR2 is YFSETQ in the germline V gene. The CDR3 protein is CASSRKQGISYEQYF. The DNA for the CDR3 is TGCGCCAGCAGCCGAAAACAGGGAATCTCCTACGAGCAGTACTTC.

The chain joins TRBV12-3 or TRBV12-4 to TRBJ1-1, with D possibly matching TRBD1 (6 bases). This CDR3 is built from 12 residues. V lost 6 bases, J lost 5 bases, and 10 bases lay in between. The CDR3 DNA reads as TGTGCCAGCAGCTCGACAGGAACTGAAGCTTTCTTT. Protein: CASSSTGTEAFF.